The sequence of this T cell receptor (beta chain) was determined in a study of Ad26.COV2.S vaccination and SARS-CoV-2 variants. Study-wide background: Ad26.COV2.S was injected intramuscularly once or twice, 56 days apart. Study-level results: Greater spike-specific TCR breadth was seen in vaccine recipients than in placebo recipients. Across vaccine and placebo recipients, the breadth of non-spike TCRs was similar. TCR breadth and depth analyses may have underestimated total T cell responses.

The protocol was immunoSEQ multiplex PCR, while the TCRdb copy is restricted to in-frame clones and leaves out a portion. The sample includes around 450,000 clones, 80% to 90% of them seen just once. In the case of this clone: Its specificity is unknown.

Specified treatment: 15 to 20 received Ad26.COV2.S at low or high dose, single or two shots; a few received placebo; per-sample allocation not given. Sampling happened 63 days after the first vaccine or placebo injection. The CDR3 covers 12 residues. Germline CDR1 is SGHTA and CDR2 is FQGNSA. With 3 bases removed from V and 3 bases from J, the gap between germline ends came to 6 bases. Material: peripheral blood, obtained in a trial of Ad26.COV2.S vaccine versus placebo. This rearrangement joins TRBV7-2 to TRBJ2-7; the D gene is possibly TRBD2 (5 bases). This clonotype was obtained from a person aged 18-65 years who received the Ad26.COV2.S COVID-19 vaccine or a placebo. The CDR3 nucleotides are TGTGCCAGCAGCTTTACTAGCTACGAGCAGTACTTC. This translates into CASSFTSYEQYF.